This TCR beta chain was found in a study of CD8+ T cells in alopecia areata. Across the whole study: Administration of oral tofacitinib to treated patients was at 5 to 10 mg twice daily. Findings and caveats of the study: Normal skin's resident alphabeta T cells are also sequenced in scalp samples. An increase in clonality over normal scalp was evident in lesional scalp, especially alopecia totalis/universalis.

Sequencing templates came from extracted RNA that was reverse transcribed into cDNA. TCRdb's table, derived via immunoSEQ multiplex PCR, lists solely in-frame clones and lacks some. The sample consists of about 8,900 clones, roughly three fifths of them appearing once. The CDR3 length is 15 residues. Trimming took 3 bases from V and 7 from J; bases not matched to a gene: 9. This clone was counted only a few times. The target antigen is unknown. Researchers gathered lesional scalp punch biopsies and peripheral blood from patients with alopecia areata. This TCR was recovered from a human donor with alopecia areata. Input material: skin. The rearrangement uses TRBV23-1 and TRBJ1-2, with 9 bases fitting TRBD1. TRBV23-1 carries the ORF label, with uncertain function. CDR3 in amino acids: CASSQWDRVLSGYTF. In DNA, the CDR3 is TGCGCCAGCAGTCAGTGGGACAGGGTTCTAAGTGGCTACACCTTC.